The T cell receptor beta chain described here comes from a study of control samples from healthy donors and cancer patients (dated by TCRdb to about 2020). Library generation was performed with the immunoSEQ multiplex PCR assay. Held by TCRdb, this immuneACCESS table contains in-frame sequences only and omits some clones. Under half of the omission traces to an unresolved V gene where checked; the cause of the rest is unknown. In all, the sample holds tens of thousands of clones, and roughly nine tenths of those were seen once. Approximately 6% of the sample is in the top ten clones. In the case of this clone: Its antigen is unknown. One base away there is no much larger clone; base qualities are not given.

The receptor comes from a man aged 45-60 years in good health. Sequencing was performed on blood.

DNA sequence: TGTGCCAGCAGTTATGGGACAGACCAAGAGACCCAGTACTTC. It translates to CASSYGTDQETQYF. The receptor chain draws on TRBV6-5 and TRBJ2-5; the central 7 bases match TRBD1. The CDR3 covers 14 residues, taking in both the cysteine and the phenylalanine. The CDR3 DNA has 42 bases and is translated from base 1. Trimming takes 3 bases off V and 0 bases off J; junction bases not matched to a gene: 1. The germline V gene provides CDR1 MNHEY and CDR2 SVGAGI.